These T cell receptor beta chains were read from a single sample in a study of control samples from healthy donors and cancer patients. Repertoires were generated with immunoSEQ multiplex PCR, while TCRdb's copy carries only in-frame clones and drops some. Among around 110,000 clones listed, 88% were seen once. The specimen sequenced was blood. These receptors originate from an older woman in good health. Both conserved end residues are part of each CDR3. D genes are given only for firm matches. Clone size is given for some rows only: seen once, a few or many times, or a class if the clone is expanded.

abundance: .
d_gene: .
len: 14
v_gene: TRBV4-1
j_gene: TRBJ2-3
CDR3nt: TGCGCCAGCAGCCTCGGAAGTATCACAGATACGCAGTATTTT
CDR3aa: CASSLGSITDTQYF

abundance: .
d_gene: .
len: 15
v_gene: TRBV7-2
j_gene: TRBJ1-5
CDR3nt: TGTGCCAGCAGCTTAGGGTCCCAAATGGGTCAGCCCCAGCATTTT
CDR3aa: CASSLGSQMGQPQHF

abundance: few
d_gene: .
len: 12
v_gene: TRBV3-1/TRBV3-2
j_gene: TRBJ2-7
CDR3nt: TGTGCCAGCAGCCAAGATACCAGGGAGGAGTACTTC
CDR3aa: CASSQDTREEYF

abundance: .
d_gene: TRBD2
len: 16
v_gene: TRBV19
j_gene: TRBJ2-1
CDR3nt: TGTGCCACCACTCCGCGGGAAGCGGGGGGGCCTAGTGAGCAGTTCTTC
CDR3aa: CATTPREAGGPSEQFF

abundance: once
d_gene: TRBD1
len: 17
v_gene: TRBV5-1
j_gene: TRBJ2-1
CDR3nt: TGCGCCAGCAGCGCCGGACAGGGGGGCTGGGGAGACAATGAGCAGTTCTTC
CDR3aa: CASSAGQGGWGDNEQFF

abundance: .
d_gene: .
len: 15
v_gene: TRBV4-3
j_gene: TRBJ1-6
CDR3nt: TGCGCCAGCAGCCAAGAGACAAGTTATAATTCACCCCTCCACTTT
CDR3aa: CASSQETSYNSPLHF

abundance: .
d_gene: .
len: 16
v_gene: TRBV6-1
j_gene: TRBJ2-2
CDR3nt: TGTGCCAGCAGTGGCTTCGGGACACTGAACACCGGGGAGCTGTTTTTT
CDR3aa: CASSGFGTLNTGELFF

abundance: few
d_gene: TRBD1
len: 14
v_gene: TRBV18
j_gene: TRBJ2-7
CDR3nt: TGTGCCAGCTCACCAGTCGGACAGGTCTACGAGCAGTACTTC
CDR3aa: CASSPVGQVYEQYF

abundance: .
d_gene: TRBD1
len: 14
v_gene: TRBV6-1
j_gene: TRBJ2-7
CDR3nt: TGTGCCAGCAGTGAGACAGGGGGCCCACGCGAGCAGTACTTC
CDR3aa: CASSETGGPREQYF

abundance: .
d_gene: .
len: 16
v_gene: TRBV24-1
j_gene: TRBJ1-5
CDR3nt: TGTGCCACCAGTGCCTCCGGGATCACTAGCAATCAGCCCCAGCATTTT
CDR3aa: CATSASGITSNQPQHF

abundance: .
d_gene: TRBD1
len: 15
v_gene: TRBV7-9
j_gene: TRBJ1-1
CDR3nt: TGTGCCAGCAGCCCTAGAACAGGGGTAAGGACTGAAGCTTTCTTT
CDR3aa: CASSPRTGVRTEAFF

abundance: .
d_gene: TRBD1
len: 15
v_gene: TRBV6-5
j_gene: TRBJ1-6
CDR3nt: TGTGCCAGCACCCAGGGGGCGCCCGATAATTCACCCCTCCACTTT
CDR3aa: CASTQGAPDNSPLHF

abundance: .
d_gene: .
len: 15
v_gene: TRBV5-4
j_gene: TRBJ1-2
CDR3nt: TGTGCCAGCAGCTTGGGATGGGAAGCTAACTATGGCTACACCTTC
CDR3aa: CASSLGWEANYGYTF

abundance: .
d_gene: TRBD1
len: 18
v_gene: TRBV2
j_gene: TRBJ2-6
CDR3nt: TGTGCCAGCAGTGAACCAGGCAGGGGGCGCGGTGGGGCCAACGTCCTGACTTTC
CDR3aa: CASSEPGRGRGGANVLTF

abundance: once
d_gene: .
len: 16
v_gene: TRBV14
j_gene: TRBJ1-3
CDR3nt: TGTGCCAGCAGCCAAGATCTGATGGGGAGAGGAAACACCATATATTTT
CDR3aa: CASSQDLMGRGNTIYF

abundance: few
d_gene: TRBD1
len: 15
v_gene: TRBV11-2
j_gene: TRBJ1-6
CDR3nt: TGTGCCAGCAGCTCTCGACAGGGATGGGATTCACCCCTCCACTTT
CDR3aa: CASSSRQGWDSPLHF

abundance: .
d_gene: TRBD1
len: 15
v_gene: TRBV4-1
j_gene: TRBJ1-4
CDR3nt: TGCGCCAGCAGCCGACCGGGACAGATTAATGAAAAACTGTTTTTT
CDR3aa: CASSRPGQINEKLFF

abundance: .
d_gene: .
len: 16
v_gene: TRBV4-2
j_gene: TRBJ2-2
CDR3nt: TGTGCCAGCAGCCAAGATCTACAGGGAACCACCGGGGAGCTGTTTTTT
CDR3aa: CASSQDLQGTTGELFF

abundance: .
d_gene: .
len: 16
v_gene: TRBV21-1
j_gene: TRBJ2-1
CDR3nt: TGTGCCAGCAGCAAAATTGGGACAGGCTCCTACAATGAGCAGTTCTTC
CDR3aa: CASSKIGTGSYNEQFF

abundance: .
d_gene: TRBD2
len: 11
v_gene: TRBV12-3/TRBV12-4
j_gene: TRBJ2-1
CDR3nt: TGTGCCAGCAGTTTAGGCGGGGGGGTGTTCTTC
CDR3aa: CASSLGGGVFF

abundance: .
d_gene: TRBD2
len: 15
v_gene: TRBV2
j_gene: TRBJ2-5
CDR3nt: TGTGCCAGCAGTGGGACTAGCGGGGTGCAAGAGACCCAGTACTTC
CDR3aa: CASSGTSGVQETQYF

abundance: .
d_gene: TRBD2
len: 15
v_gene: TRBV7-2
j_gene: TRBJ2-3
CDR3nt: TGTGCCAGCAGCCCTAGCGGGGGCCGGGGAGATACGCAGTATTTT
CDR3aa: CASSPSGGRGDTQYF

abundance: .
d_gene: .
len: 11
v_gene: TRBV7-9
j_gene: TRBJ2-1
CDR3nt: TGTGCCAGCAGCACTAGTCCGGAGCAGTTCTTC
CDR3aa: CASSTSPEQFF

abundance: few
d_gene: .
len: 13
v_gene: TRBV10-1
j_gene: TRBJ1-5
CDR3nt: TGCGCCAGCAGCCCTTCTAGCAATCAGCCCCAGCATTTT
CDR3aa: CASSPSSNQPQHF

abundance: .
d_gene: TRBD1
len: 14
v_gene: TRBV27
j_gene: TRBJ1-1
CDR3nt: TGTGCCAGCAGTTTATCGGGACAGTACACTGAAGCTTTCTTT
CDR3aa: CASSLSGQYTEAFF

abundance: .
d_gene: TRBD1
len: 10
v_gene: TRBV20-1
j_gene: TRBJ2-3
CDR3nt: TGCAGCACAGGGGCGGATACGCAGTATTTT
CDR3aa: CSTGADTQYF

abundance: .
d_gene: TRBD2
len: 16
v_gene: TRBV5-1
j_gene: TRBJ2-3
CDR3nt: TGCGCCAGCAGCCCGGGACTAGCGGGGGATTGGGATACGCAGTATTTT
CDR3aa: CASSPGLAGDWDTQYF

abundance: .
d_gene: .
len: 14
v_gene: TRBV27
j_gene: TRBJ1-1
CDR3nt: TGTGCCAGCACCCCTGTGGGGGGGAACACTGAAGCTTTCTTT
CDR3aa: CASTPVGGNTEAFF

abundance: .
d_gene: .
len: 13
v_gene: TRBV6-5
j_gene: TRBJ2-7
CDR3nt: TGTGCCAGCAGGGCGGACCTCGGCTACGAGCAGTACTTC
CDR3aa: CASRADLGYEQYF

abundance: .
d_gene: TRBD1
len: 15
v_gene: TRBV3-1/TRBV3-2
j_gene: TRBJ2-1
CDR3nt: TGTGCCACAGGGACAGGGGCTTTCTATTACAATGAGCAGTTCTTC
CDR3aa: CATGTGAFYYNEQFF

abundance: .
d_gene: TRBD2
len: 16
v_gene: TRBV11-2
j_gene: TRBJ2-3
CDR3nt: TGTGCCAGCAGCTTATTAATCGGGGGGAACACAGATACGCAGTATTTT
CDR3aa: CASSLLIGGNTDTQYF

abundance: .
d_gene: .
len: 13
v_gene: TRBV12-5
j_gene: TRBJ2-5
CDR3nt: TGTGCTAGTGGCCAGGGGACCCAAGAGACCCAGTACTTC
CDR3aa: CASGQGTQETQYF

abundance: .
d_gene: .
len: 13
v_gene: TRBV12-3/TRBV12-4
j_gene: TRBJ1-2
CDR3nt: TGTGCCAGCAGTTTTGACCGGGACTATGGCTACACCTTC
CDR3aa: CASSFDRDYGYTF

abundance: .
d_gene: .
len: 13
v_gene: TRBV7-2
j_gene: TRBJ1-6
CDR3nt: TGTGCCAGCAGCCAGGGGATTAATTCACCCCTCCACTTT
CDR3aa: CASSQGINSPLHF

abundance: .
d_gene: .
len: 13
v_gene: TRBV7-9
j_gene: TRBJ1-1
CDR3nt: TGTGCCAGCAGCTTATCCAGGGACACTGAAGCTTTCTTT
CDR3aa: CASSLSRDTEAFF

abundance: .
d_gene: .
len: 16
v_gene: TRBV7-9
j_gene: TRBJ1-3
CDR3nt: TGTGCCAGCATCCCCACTTGGGGGGACTCTGGAAACACCATATATTTT
CDR3aa: CASIPTWGDSGNTIYF

abundance: .
d_gene: .
len: 17
v_gene: TRBV5-1
j_gene: TRBJ1-5
CDR3nt: TGCGCCAGCAGCTTGGGATCAGATACGGGGAGTAATCAGCCCCAGCATTTT
CDR3aa: CASSLGSDTGSNQPQHF

abundance: .
d_gene: .
len: 14
v_gene: TRBV19
j_gene: TRBJ1-2
CDR3nt: TGTGCCAGTAGGAGGCCAACCGCTAACTATGGCTACACCTTC
CDR3aa: CASRRPTANYGYTF

abundance: .
d_gene: .
len: 13
v_gene: TRBV2
j_gene: TRBJ1-1
CDR3nt: TGTGCCAGCATGAGAGACGTGCGGACTGAAGCTTTCTTT
CDR3aa: CASMRDVRTEAFF

abundance: .
d_gene: TRBD2
len: 13
v_gene: TRBV9
j_gene: TRBJ2-3
CDR3nt: TGTGCCAGCGGGGGGGAGAGCACAGATACGCAGTATTTT
CDR3aa: CASGGESTDTQYF

abundance: few
d_gene: .
len: 14
v_gene: TRBV5-1
j_gene: TRBJ1-1
CDR3nt: TGCGCCAGCCACTATATGACAGGGAACACTGAAGCTTTCTTT
CDR3aa: CASHYMTGNTEAFF

abundance: .
d_gene: .
len: 12
v_gene: TRBV18
j_gene: TRBJ1-1
CDR3nt: TGTGCCAGCTCGGCGGAGGCCTCTGAAGCTTTCTTT
CDR3aa: CASSAEASEAFF

abundance: .
d_gene: .
len: 16
v_gene: TRBV7-8
j_gene: TRBJ2-7
CDR3nt: TGTGCCAGCAGCTTATACGTGGTCCTCGGGGGCTACGAGCAGTACTTC
CDR3aa: CASSLYVVLGGYEQYF

abundance: .
d_gene: .
len: 14
v_gene: TRBV7-9
j_gene: TRBJ2-7
CDR3nt: TGTGCCAGCAACCGCGCGGACGTCGGATACGAGCAGTACTTC
CDR3aa: CASNRADVGYEQYF

abundance: .
d_gene: TRBD1
len: 14
v_gene: TRBV11-3
j_gene: TRBJ2-3
CDR3nt: TGTGCCAGCAGCTCTGAGGGGGCCACAGATACGCAGTATTTT
CDR3aa: CASSSEGATDTQYF

abundance: .
d_gene: .
len: 14
v_gene: TRBV6-4
j_gene: TRBJ1-5
CDR3nt: TGTGCCAGCATGTTTACATATAGCAATCAGCCCCAGCATTTT
CDR3aa: CASMFTYSNQPQHF

abundance: .
d_gene: .
len: 12
v_gene: TRBV5-8
j_gene: TRBJ2-3
CDR3nt: TGTGCCAGCAGCTTGGAGCCGGCCGAACGGTATTTT
CDR3aa: CASSLEPAERYF

abundance: .
d_gene: .
len: 13
v_gene: TRBV11-3
j_gene: TRBJ1-1
CDR3nt: TGTGCCAGCAGCCGAGACCATTCGGCTGAAGCTTTCTTT
CDR3aa: CASSRDHSAEAFF

abundance: .
d_gene: .
len: 15
v_gene: TRBV4-1
j_gene: TRBJ1-4
CDR3nt: TGCGCCAGCAGCCCCCCGACAGGAGGGGGTGAAAAACTGTTTTTT
CDR3aa: CASSPPTGGGEKLFF

abundance: once
d_gene: .
len: 14
v_gene: TRBV24-1
j_gene: TRBJ2-1
CDR3nt: TGTGCCACCAGTGACCCGGACGGCTACAATGAGCAGTTCTTC
CDR3aa: CATSDPDGYNEQFF